This passage covers 26 T cell receptor beta chains from one sample sequenced in a study of blood T cell repertoires in COVID-19. Using immunoSEQ multiplex PCR, the repertoire was profiled, and TCRdb retains in-frame clones only, with some absent. The sample includes approximately 98,000 clones, 65% to 85% of them seen just once. Material for sequencing was peripheral blood. The receptors stem from a woman older than 75 with acute or convalescent COVID-19.

The sample holds a few counts of this clone. This chain connects TRBV6-4 to TRBJ2-2; possible D gene TRBD1, 6 bases. V gave up 3 bases and J gave up 5 bases, with 10 bases separating them. The length of the CDR3 is 14 residues. Germline CDR1 reads MRHNA; CDR2 reads SNTAGT. Here the CDR3 reads CASSEGTQTGELFF. CDR3 nucleotides: TGTGCCAGCAGTGAGGGGACACAGACCGGGGAGCTGTTTTTT.

This rearrangement joins TRBV28 to TRBJ2-1; TRBD2 agrees at 7 bases. The CDR3 totals 20 residues. The germline V gene has CDR1 MDHEN and CDR2 SYDVKM. V lost 5 bases and J lost 6; bases outside the gene matches: 25. The CDR3 sequence: CASSPPVRVFVRRGFNEQFF. CDR3 DNA sequence: TGTGCCAGCAGTCCCCCCGTTCGGGTATTCGTTAGGCGGGGGTTCAATGAGCAGTTCTTC.

In its sample, this clone was seen once. The chain uses TRBV5-1 and TRBJ2-3, with 9 bases lining up with TRBD2. With 0 bases clipped from V and 0 bases from J, the junction kept 2 bases outside the gene matches. Germline CDR1 SGHRS, CDR2 YFSETQ. This CDR3 has 16 residues. CDR3 nucleotide sequence: TGCGCCAGCAGCTTGGTGGCGGGGGGGAGCACAGATACGCAGTATTTT. Its protein is CASSLVAGGSTDTQYF.

The sample holds one count of this clone. The gene calls are TRBV28 and TRBJ2-6, with TRBD2 as a possible D gene (6 bases). Trimming removed 3 bases at V and 10 bases at J, with 13 bases between. CDR1 MDHEN and CDR2 SYDVKM come from the germline V gene. The CDR3 is 14 amino acids. CDR3 amino acids: CASSLHGGNNVLTF. The CDR3 DNA is TGTGCCAGCAGTTTGCACGGAGGGAATAACGTCCTGACTTTC. The variable domain in full, completed from reference TRBV28 and TRBJ2-6, reads DVKVTQSSRYLVKRTGEKVFLECVQDMDHENMFWYRQDPGLGLRLIYFSYDVKMKEKGDIPEGYSVSREKKERFSLILESASTNQTSMYLCASSLHGGNNVLTFGAGSRLTVL.

The chain has TRBV20-1 and TRBJ1-3; TRBD1 aligns across 7 bases. Germline V gene lookup returns CDR1 DFQATT and CDR2 SNEGSKA (reference sequence). V was pared by 3 bases and J by 2 bases, with 1 base of the junction left unmatched. CDR3 length: 13 residues. CDR3: CSASGTAGNTIYF. For the CDR3, the DNA is TGCAGTGCTAGTGGGACAGCTGGAAACACCATATATTTT.

The chain has TRBV18 and TRBJ2-3; D call uncertain. Germline lookup yields CDR1 KGHSH and CDR2 LQKENI. This CDR3 has 14 amino acids. Trimming took 2 bases from V and 4 from J, leaving 10 bases between them. DNA for the CDR3: TGTGCCAGCTCACCAGGCCCTGGGCCAGATACGCAGTATTTT. It encodes CASSPGPGPDTQYF.

The chain has TRBV6-2 or TRBV6-3 and TRBJ2-5, with TRBD2 matching 9 bases. The CDR3 totals 15 residues. With 5 bases clipped from V and 4 bases from J, the junction kept 8 bases outside the gene matches. Germline values: CDR1 MNHEY, CDR2 SVGEGT. In DNA form, the CDR3 reads TGTGCCAGCAGTCCGGGACTAGCACTTCCAGAGACCCAGTACTTC. Its protein product is CASSPGLALPETQYF.

The rearrangement joins TRBV12-3 or TRBV12-4 to TRBJ2-7; no firm D call. The CDR3 has 13 amino acids. The V gene lost 3 bases and the J gene lost 3 bases, with 9 bases spanning the gap. The DNA for the CDR3 is TGTGCCAGCAGTTTTTTAGCAAACTACGAGCAGTACTTC. Residues: CASSFLANYEQYF.

Only one count was recorded for this clone. The CDR3 loop is CASSPEGSYGYTF. CDR3 sequence (DNA): TGTGCCAGCAGCCCAGAGGGATCCTATGGCTACACCTTC. This chain links TRBV11-2 with TRBJ1-2; D remains ambiguous. Germline V gene data show CDR1 as SGHAT and CDR2 as FQNNGV. This CDR3 has 13 amino acids. V was cut by 5 bases and J by 4 bases, with 11 bases left in between.

The sample holds one count of this clone. The chain is built from TRBV4-3 and TRBJ2-5; the D gene is possibly TRBD2 (6 bases). CDR1 LGHNA and CDR2 YSLEER come from the germline V gene. The CDR3 runs 21 residues. V dropped 0 bases and J dropped 2 bases, with 28 bases sitting between them. The CDR3 sequence is CASSQDRPGTFSTNGQETQYF. In DNA, the CDR3 is TGCGCCAGCAGCCAAGATCGTCCGGGGACTTTCTCTACTAATGGGCAAGAGACCCAGTACTTC.

This chain uses TRBV2 with TRBJ2-1, with 7 nucleotides matching TRBD1. This CDR3 region has 13 residues. Germline trimming cut 9 bases from V and 6 bases from J; bases unmatched to any gene: 8. CDR1 and CDR2 from the germline V gene are SNHLY and FYNNEI. CDR3 residues: CARNRGDGNEQFF. The DNA of the CDR3 is TGTGCCAGAAACAGGGGAGATGGCAATGAGCAGTTCTTC.

The chain combines TRBV7-6 with TRBJ2-5; 7 nucleotides line up with TRBD2. CDR1 is SGHVS, CDR2 FNYEAQ, per germline. This CDR3 comprises 16 residues. Unmatched junction bases numbered 8, after V lost 0 bases and J lost 4 bases. DNA of the CDR3: TGTGCCAGCAGCTTAGCCGGGAGCGGGGTAGGAGAGACCCAGTACTTC. Protein product: CASSLAGSGVGETQYF.

This chain's CDR3 is CATSDSTQGALGNEQFF. CDR3 nucleotides: TGTGCCACCAGTGACTCAACCCAGGGGGCACTCGGAAATGAGCAGTTCTTC. The V and J genes are TRBV24-1 and TRBJ2-1; 8 nucleotides line up with TRBD1. The germline V gene encodes CDR1 KGHDR and CDR2 SFDVKD. V was clipped by 4 bases and J by 7 bases; unmatched bases: 14. The CDR3 is 17 amino acids.

The CDR3 is CAWGGGGRGNTIYF. CDR3 nucleotides: TGTGCCTGGGGGGGCGGGGGCCGTGGAAACACCATATATTTT. V and J are TRBV30 and TRBJ1-3, with D perhaps TRBD1 (6 bases). The CDR3 loop spans 14 amino acids. In germline, CDR1 is GTSNPN, CDR2 SVGIG (reference sequence). V lost 5 bases and J 3 bases, leaving 14 bases between the germline ends.

The chain links TRBV2 to TRBJ2-7; TRBD2 might be the D (6 bases). Germline V CDR1 and CDR2: SNHLY, FYNNEI. The CDR3 has 14 residues. Trimming left V 2 bases short and J 2 bases short, with 10 bases between. This CDR3 is CASSERREAYEQYF. CDR3 DNA: TGTGCCAGCAGTGAACGCAGGGAGGCCTACGAGCAGTACTTC.

V and J are TRBV29-1 and TRBJ2-7, with D possibly TRBD2 on 6 matching bases. The germline V gene encodes CDR1 SQVTM and CDR2 ANQGSEA. This CDR3 contains 14 residues. V was cut by 5 bases and J by 0 bases, with 14 bases left in between. The CDR3 region is CSVIISGSSYEQYF. DNA for the CDR3: TGCAGCGTTATAATTAGCGGTAGCTCCTACGAGCAGTACTTC.

The V gene is TRBV19, the J gene TRBJ1-5; 10 bases align to TRBD1. The CDR3 is made up of 14 amino acids. J gave up 7 bases and V 7 bases, and 7 bases lay outside the gene matches. The V gene's germline CDR1 is LNHDA and CDR2 SQIVND (reference sequence). CDR3 in amino acids: CASTGTGEGQPQHF. CDR3 nucleotides: TGTGCCAGTACTGGGACAGGGGAAGGACAGCCCCAGCATTTT.

This chain connects TRBV4-1 to TRBJ1-2, with D unresolved. Germline V gene sequence: CDR1 MGHRA, CDR2 YSYEKL. V was clipped by 1 base and J by 3 bases, with 18 bases between them. CDR3 length: 17 amino acids. CDR3 region: CASSQGRRASPYYGYTF. Here the CDR3 DNA reads TGCGCCAGCAGCCAAGGGCGGAGGGCTTCCCCGTACTATGGCTACACCTTC.

This chain uses TRBV6-2 or TRBV6-3 with TRBJ2-7; D is possibly TRBD1 (5 bases). From germline, CDR1 is MNHEY and CDR2 SVGEGT. The CDR3 has 16 residues. Trimming took 5 bases from V and 5 from J, leaving 22 bases between them. Here the CDR3 reads CASSPTIGRERDEQYF. As DNA, the CDR3 is TGTGCCAGCAGTCCCACTATCGGCAGGGAAAGGGACGAGCAGTACTTC.

This chain joins TRBV27 and TRBJ1-1; 9 bases line up with TRBD1. Unmatched junction bases numbered 11, after V lost 5 bases and J lost 4 bases. This CDR3 has 16 residues. CDR1 and CDR2 from the germline V gene are MNHEY and SMNVEV (reference sequence). The DNA of the CDR3 is TGTGCCAGCAGTATCGGGACAGGGCGGATTTCCACTGAAGCTTTCTTT. Protein sequence: CASSIGTGRISTEAFF.

The chain uses TRBV5-5 and TRBJ1-2; 7 bases map to TRBD1. The CDR3 consists of 14 residues. V shed 2 bases and J 6 bases; nucleotides not matched to a gene: 7. Germline V lookup: CDR1 SGHKS, CDR2 YYEKEE (reference sequence). The CDR3 spells CASSLRQGSDGYTF. CDR3 bases: TGTGCCAGCAGCTTAAGACAGGGTAGTGATGGCTACACCTTC.

The rearrangement uses TRBV5-1 and TRBJ2-2; 7 bases are a match to TRBD1. This CDR3 comprises 16 residues. V gave up 4 bases and J gave up 5 bases; unmatched junction bases: 11. Germline values: CDR1 SGHRS, CDR2 YFSETQ. CDR3 sequence (DNA): TGCGCCAGCAGCCCTCGAGACAGGGTACCTACCGGGGAGCTGTTTTTT. Translating gives CASSPRDRVPTGELFF. Supplemented by reference TRBV5-1 and TRBJ2-2, the full variable domain reads KAGVTQTPRYLIKTRGQQVTLSCSPISGHRSVSWYQQTPGQGLQFLFEYFSETQRNKGNFPGRFSGRQFSNSRSEMNVSTLELGDSALYLCASSPRDRVPTGELFFGEGSRLTVL.

V is TRBV18 and J is TRBJ2-1; 8 bases fit TRBD2. This CDR3 is 18 amino acids long. Germline CDR1 is KGHSH and CDR2 is LQKENI. The trim removed 3 bases at V and 1 base at J, leaving 11 bases unmatched. Written as DNA, the CDR3 is TGTGCCAGCTCACCCGCCCAACTTGGCGGGGGGTCCTACAATGAGCAGTTCTTC. Amino acids: CASSPAQLGGGSYNEQFF.

The chain is built from TRBV5-1 and TRBJ1-6; D is perhaps TRBD1 (5 bases). V was trimmed by 0 bases and J by 8 bases, leaving 12 bases between them. This CDR3 has 15 residues. Germline V CDR1 and CDR2: SGHRS, YFSETQ. The CDR3 loop reads CASSLGGTEDSPLHF. CDR3 coding DNA: TGCGCCAGCAGCTTGGGCGGGACGGAAGATTCACCCCTCCACTTT.

This clone has a handful of counts. This chain joins TRBV30 and TRBJ1-5; 8 bases agree with TRBD1. Germline loops: CDR1 GTSNPN, CDR2 SVGIG (reference sequence). J was trimmed by 4 bases and V by 2 bases; bases with no gene match: 4. The CDR3 runs 14 residues. The CDR3 DNA reads TGTGCCTGGAGTCACGGACAGGGTAATCAGCCCCAGCATTTT. It codes for CAWSHGQGNQPQHF.

The chain links TRBV5-1 to TRBJ1-3; D perhaps matches TRBD1 (6 bases). This CDR3 has 15 residues. The V end was cut by 4 bases, the J end by 0 bases, with 11 bases between. Per germline, CDR1 SGHRS and CDR2 YFSETQ. The CDR3 DNA reads TGCGCCAGCAGCGAGGGACATAACTCTGGAAACACCATATATTTT. As protein: CASSEGHNSGNTIYF.